The 13 T cell receptor beta chains below were found in one sample sequenced in a study of HIV-infected patients and healthy controls. No cell fractionation was done, so the repertoire covers all unsorted peripheral blood T cells. 500 ng RNA was reverse transcribed with alpha and beta constant-region primers. Alpha and beta chain libraries were made separately by chain-specific third strand synthesis with multiplexing indices. A single record per CDR3 protein comes from TCRdb applying MiXCR to the 5' RACE reads. In the table there are 15,000 to 20,000 distinct CDR3 sequences, approximately 9.6% of which are singletons. The sequenced material came from blood. All receptors come from an adult in good health.

This clonotype has ten or more counts. V gene TRBV5-1 combines with J gene TRBJ2-5; no reliable D call. Germline CDR1 is SGHRS and CDR2 is YFSETQ. The CDR3 totals 13 residues. The V gene lost 0 bases and the J gene lost 9 bases, with 12 bases spanning the gap. CDR3 DNA: TGCGCCAGCAGCTTGGGGACCGGACGGCCCCAGTACTTC. Translation gives CASSLGTGRPQYF.

This clonotype is labeled medium-sized. The genes are TRBV7-6 and TRBJ2-5; a weak D match, TRBD1 (5 bases). CDR3 length: 14 residues. Germline V gene sequence: CDR1 SGHVS, CDR2 FNYEAQ. Trimming cost V 2 bases and J 2 bases, with 9 bases left between them. The CDR3 DNA sequence: TGTGCCAGCAGCTTACTAACAGGTCAAGAGACCCAGTACTTC. Translating it yields CASSLLTGQETQYF.

This clonotype qualifies as medium-sized. The chain recombines TRBV13 with TRBJ1-1, with unresolved D. Trimming cost V 5 bases and J 7 bases, with 14 bases left between them. CDR1 is PRHDT, CDR2 FYEKMQ, per germline (reference sequence). This CDR3 spans 13 amino acids. The CDR3 nucleotides read TGTGCCAGCAGCAAGAGCGACAAGATTGAAGCTTTCTTT. Translating gives CASSKSDKIEAFF.

This clonotype occurred many times. This chain links TRBV5-1 with TRBJ2-1; D is unresolved. Germline CDR1 and CDR2: SGHRS and YFSETQ. The CDR3 sequence is 15 residues long. V was shortened by 1 base and J by 1 base, with 9 bases between the two germline ends. The CDR3 spells CASSLTLVSYNEQFF. The CDR3, as DNA: TGCGCCAGCAGCTTGACCCTAGTTTCCTACAATGAGCAGTTCTTC.

The table lists this clonotype with many counts. The rearrangement joins TRBV7-3 to TRBJ2-3, with D unresolved. V lost 5 bases, J lost 8 bases, and 14 bases lay in between. Germline-derived CDR1 and CDR2 are SGHTA and FQGTGA. The CDR3 has 13 amino acids. The CDR3 here is CASSLNVDRTQYF. The CDR3 DNA follows: TGTGCCAGCAGCCTAAACGTAGACCGTACGCAGTATTTT.

This clonotype was counted between two and nine times. The J gene is TRBJ2-2, the V gene TRBV5-4, with 10 bases fitting TRBD1. Trimming at V came to 4 bases and at J to 6 bases, leaving 3 bases not matched to a gene. The CDR3 covers 14 residues. Germline V gene sequence: CDR1 SGHNT, CDR2 YYREEE (reference sequence). CDR3 bases: TGTGCCAGCAGCGGGACAGGGGAGGCCGGGGAGCTGTTTTTT. Its protein is CASSGTGEAGELFF.

This clonotype was recorded at least ten times. The rearrangement uses TRBV10-3 and TRBJ2-3; D is uncertain. V lost 2 bases and J 1 base, leaving 13 bases between the germline ends. Germline CDR1 ENHRY, CDR2 SYGVKD. The CDR3 has 16 residues. The CDR3 sequence is CAISEPPAKRTDTQYF. CDR3 bases: TGTGCCATCAGTGAGCCCCCGGCGAAACGCACAGATACGCAGTATTTT.

This clonotype was recorded at least ten times. The CDR3 is CASTQGARTEAFF. The CDR3 DNA reads TGTGCCAGTACCCAGGGGGCGAGGACTGAAGCTTTCTTT. The V call is TRBV19, the J call TRBJ1-1; 8 nucleotides line up with TRBD1. CDR1 is LNHDA, CDR2 SQIVND, per germline (reference sequence). This CDR3 has 13 amino acids. Unmatched junction bases numbered 6, after V lost 7 bases and J lost 5 bases.

V gene TRBV6-6 combines with J gene TRBJ2-3; D unclear. V lost 6 bases and J 1 base, leaving 11 bases between the germline ends. The CDR3 consists of 14 residues. The V gene's germline CDR1 is MNHNY and CDR2 SVGAGI (reference sequence). The DNA of the CDR3 is TGTGCCAGCAGCCGCTACCAGGGCACAGATACGCAGTATTTT. Its translation is CASSRYQGTDTQYF.

This clonotype was observed many times. The chain has TRBV19 and TRBJ2-3; 11 bases align to TRBD2. CDR3 length: 14 residues. Germline CDR1 and CDR2: LNHDA and SQIVND (reference sequence). Unmatched junction bases numbered 5, after V lost 8 bases and J lost 4 bases. The CDR3 is CASASGRLADTQYF. For the CDR3, the DNA is TGTGCCAGTGCTAGCGGGAGGCTGGCAGATACGCAGTATTTT.

This clonotype appeared a few times. This chain connects TRBV6-2 or TRBV6-3 to TRBJ2-7; the D is unclear. Germline V gene data show CDR1 as MNHEY and CDR2 as SVGEGT. The CDR3 runs 11 residues. Between the trimmed V and J ends, which lost 5 bases and 4 bases, there was a span of 6 bases. CDR3: CASSLGYEQYF. CDR3 coding DNA: TGTGCCAGCAGTCTGGGGTACGAGCAGTACTTC.

This clonotype was detected a few times. The chain combines TRBV28 with TRBJ1-1; unclear D gene. The length of the CDR3 is 15 residues. Germline-derived CDR1 and CDR2 are MDHEN and SYDVKM. The germline V and J ends were trimmed by 4 bases and 0 bases, with 12 bases remaining between them. For the CDR3, the DNA is TGTGCCAGCAGTTCGTCGGGCCACATGAACACTGAAGCTTTCTTT. As protein: CASSSSGHMNTEAFF.

This clonotype was seen repeatedly, ten times or more. The rearrangement joins TRBV7-9 to TRBJ2-7, with TRBD2 matching 12 bases. The V segment lost 3 bases and the J segment 5 bases; nucleotides outside the gene matches: 5. The germline CDR1 and CDR2 sequences are SEHNR and FQNEAQ (reference sequence). CDR3 length equals 15 residues. DNA for the CDR3: TGTGCCAGCAGCTTGCTGGGACTAGCGGGTAACGAGCAGTACTTC. Its translation: CASSLLGLAGNEQYF.